This T cell receptor (beta chain) was sequenced during a study of OX40 agonist ivuxolimab in advanced cancers. Clones were read by immunoSEQ multiplex PCR, and TCRdb kept only the in-frame ones, dropping some. The table has roughly 32,000 clones, approximately 81% seen once; the top ten hold 20% to 25%. General study results and limits: Low normalized T-cell clonal expansion was also seen in some nonresponders. Dosing at 0.1 to 3.0 mg/kg was accompanied by clonal expansion of CD4+ and CD8+ blood T cells by week 6.

A remark on this clone: What it binds is unknown.

Trimming shortened V by 8 bases and J by 1 base, and 11 bases separated the two germline ends. From germline, CDR1 is SNHLY and CDR2 FYNNEI. The CDR3 length is 13 residues. Here the sequenced sample was CD4+ or CD8+ T cells sorted from blood, taken in a trial of the OX40 agonist ivuxolimab. This sequence was found in an adult with an advanced solid tumor such as melanoma, head and neck, liver or kidney cancer. The V gene is TRBV2, the J gene TRBJ1-1; D is unclear. The CDR3 protein is CASEGKGNTEAFF. DNA for the CDR3: TGTGCCAGCGAGGGCAAGGGGAACACTGAAGCTTTCTTT.